The 25 T cell receptor beta chains listed next were all sequenced from one sample in a study of cytomegalovirus exposure and HLA in healthy donors. Vbeta (60) and Jbeta (13) primers were used in the PCR. Here immunoSEQ multiplex PCR was the method, and the copy in TCRdb shows in-frame clones only, minus some. This table holds about 200,000 clones, roughly 80% found once. The sequenced material came from PBMCs. The receptors were sampled from a girl aged 2-15 years in good health and CMV-seronegative.

This clone was detected only a few times. The gene calls are TRBV5-6 and TRBJ1-5; 7 nucleotides align to TRBD1. The germline V gene encodes CDR1 SGHDT and CDR2 YYEEEE. With V trimmed by 5 bases and J by 6 bases, 5 bases remained unmatched. The CDR3 is 13 amino acids. In DNA form, the CDR3 reads TGTGCCAGCAGTTTAGGGGGCGGTCAGCCCCAGCATTTT. This translates into CASSLGGGQPQHF.

This clone was detected once. This rearrangement joins TRBV23-1 to TRBJ2-3, with a tentative D call TRBD2 (6 bases). TRBV23-1 is labeled an ORF, and its function is uncertain. CDR3 length: 16 amino acids. V lost 3 bases and J 0 bases, leaving 13 bases between the germline ends. The CDR3, as DNA: TGCGCCAGCAGTCACGCGGGGACGGTAAGCACAGATACGCAGTATTTT. Amino acid sequence: CASSHAGTVSTDTQYF.

The chain carries TRBV4-1 and TRBJ2-3; TRBD2 aligns across 16 bases. This CDR3 contains 18 residues. Germline V gene lookup returns CDR1 MGHRA and CDR2 YSYEKL. Trimming cost V 3 bases and J 2 bases; bases outside gene matches: 5. CDR3 nucleotides: TGCGCCAGCAGCCAGGGACTAGCGGGGGGGTTCCCCACAGATACGCAGTATTTT. Amino acids: CASSQGLAGGFPTDTQYF.

The V gene is TRBV6-5, the J gene TRBJ1-2, with a possible D match to TRBD1 (5 bases). The CDR3 loop spans 16 amino acids. Germline assignment: CDR1 MNHEY and CDR2 SVGAGI. The V and J ends lost 0 bases and 6 bases respectively, with 17 bases between them. The CDR3 nucleotides are TGTGCCAGCAGTTACTCTTTTGGCAGGGCGAAGGATGGCTACACCTTC. It yields the protein CASSYSFGRAKDGYTF.

The chain carries TRBV19 and TRBJ1-2, with 9 positions matching TRBD1. V trimming: 8 bases; J trimming: 8 bases; junction bases outside the gene matches: 18. The length of the CDR3 is 16 residues. In germline, CDR1 is LNHDA, CDR2 SQIVND (reference sequence). The CDR3 loop reads CASSFETGTGISGYTF. The CDR3 coding sequence is TGTGCCAGTTCCTTCGAAACCGGGACAGGGATAAGCGGCTACACCTTC.

The V and J genes are TRBV25-1 and TRBJ1-3; 9 bases map to TRBD1. This CDR3 contains 17 residues. Germline CDR1 is MGHDK and CDR2 is SYGVNS. V lost 3 bases and J lost 4; bases outside the gene matches: 10. The CDR3 bases are TGTGCCAGCAGTGACCCCAGGACAGGGGCTATGGGAAACACCATATATTTT. This translates into CASSDPRTGAMGNTIYF.

This clone was seen only once. The gene calls are TRBV27 and TRBJ2-1, with TRBD1 matching over 8 bases. The CDR3 has 14 amino acids. Germline values: CDR1 MNHEY, CDR2 SMNVEV (reference sequence). V gave up 4 bases and J gave up 4 bases; unmatched junction bases: 3. CDR3 sequence reads: CASSWDRKYNEQFF. DNA for the CDR3: TGTGCCAGCAGTTGGGACAGGAAGTACAATGAGCAGTTCTTC.

This clone turned up a few times. The rearrangement joins TRBV27 to TRBJ1-1; TRBD1 aligns across 7 bases. Trimming cost V 6 bases and J 3 bases; bases outside gene matches: 7. Germline V gene data show CDR1 as MNHEY and CDR2 as SMNVEV (reference sequence). CDR3 length equals 14 residues. The CDR3 loop is CASSQWGQYTEAFF. DNA for the CDR3: TGTGCCAGCAGCCAGTGGGGACAGTACACTGAAGCTTTCTTT.

This chain connects TRBV7-9 to TRBJ2-7; the D is unclear. Trimming took 4 bases from V and 0 from J, leaving 16 bases between them. Germline CDR1 is SEHNR and CDR2 is FQNEAQ (reference sequence). The CDR3 covers 16 residues. Here the CDR3 DNA reads TGTGCCAGCAGCTCCGTCTTAGCCACCTTCTCCTACGAGCAGTACTTC. The encoded protein is CASSSVLATFSYEQYF.

This clone was seen a few times. The J gene is TRBJ1-1, the V gene TRBV10-1; unclear D gene. The V end was cut by 6 bases, the J end by 5 bases, with 22 bases between. The CDR3 has 16 amino acids. Germline values: CDR1 WNHNN, CDR2 SYGVQD (reference sequence). The CDR3 nucleotides read TGCGCCAGCAGCAACCTGGCAGATCCCCGTCATACTGAAGCTTTCTTT. Translating gives CASSNLADPRHTEAFF.

The chain employs TRBV30 and TRBJ2-3; 12 bases are shared with TRBD2. Unmatched junction bases numbered 3, after V lost 1 base and J lost 1 base. Germline values: CDR1 GTSNPN, CDR2 SVGIG (reference sequence). CDR3 length: 16 amino acids. The CDR3 here is CAWSALAGGGTDTQYF. The CDR3 DNA sequence: TGTGCCTGGAGTGCCCTAGCGGGGGGGGGCACAGATACGCAGTATTTT.

The V call is TRBV7-9, the J call TRBJ2-2, with 8 bases fitting TRBD2. With V trimmed by 4 bases and J by 0 bases, 4 bases remained unmatched. The CDR3 length is 16 residues. The germline CDR1 and CDR2 sequences are SEHNR and FQNEAQ (reference sequence). CDR3 amino acids: CASSSPGGPNTGELFF. The CDR3 DNA reads as TGTGCCAGCAGCTCCCCGGGGGGGCCGAACACCGGGGAGCTGTTTTTT.

This clone appeared once. The chain joins TRBV5-1 to TRBJ1-6; 8 bases are shared with TRBD1. This CDR3 spans 22 amino acids. The V gene end was trimmed by 2 bases and the J gene end by 5 bases; junction bases not matched to a gene: 24. The germline CDR1 and CDR2 sequences are SGHRS and YFSETQ. The CDR3 loop is CASSFGPPSRGRTTTDNSPLHF. CDR3 DNA: TGCGCCAGCAGCTTTGGTCCACCGAGCAGGGGGCGAACAACGACCGATAATTCACCCCTCCACTTT.

The chain carries TRBV27 and TRBJ2-7, with D unresolved. Trimming removed 2 bases from V and 1 base from J, with 6 bases in between. The CDR3 extends over 13 amino acids. The germline gives CDR1 MNHEY, CDR2 SMNVEV (reference sequence). The CDR3 DNA sequence: TGTGCCAGCAGTTTAGGGCAATCCTACGAGCAGTACTTC. This translates into CASSLGQSYEQYF.

CDR3 coding DNA: TGTGCCAGCAGCTCAGAGGGCATGGGACTTAACTATGGCTACACCTTC. This codes for CASSSEGMGLNYGYTF. This chain uses TRBV7-9 with TRBJ1-2, with D perhaps TRBD1 (5 bases). The CDR3 is made up of 16 amino acids. V was trimmed by 4 bases and J by 1 base, leaving 16 bases between them. CDR1 and CDR2 (germline): SEHNR, FQNEAQ (reference sequence). The full variable domain, completed using reference TRBV7-9 and TRBJ1-2, is DTGVSQNPRHKITKRGQNVTFRCDPISEHNRLYWYRQTLGQGPEFLTYFQNEAQLEKSRLLSDRFSAERPKGSFSTLEIQRTEQGDSAMYLCASSSEGMGLNYGYTFGSGTRLTVV.

The chain recombines TRBV2 with TRBJ2-1; 12 bases align to TRBD1. CDR3 size: 12 residues. Germline loops: CDR1 SNHLY, CDR2 FYNNEI. V lost 11 bases, J lost 10 bases, and 6 bases stayed unmatched. The CDR3: CAGGQGAREQFF. Here the CDR3 DNA reads TGTGCCGGGGGACAGGGGGCAAGGGAGCAGTTCTTC.

This chain uses TRBV25-1 with TRBJ2-7, with a tentative D call TRBD1 (6 bases). V was pared by 1 base and J by 1 base, with 14 bases between. Germline V gene lookup returns CDR1 MGHDK and CDR2 SYGVNS. The CDR3 spans 16 residues. Here the CDR3 reads CASSELGTSTSYEQYF. DNA for the CDR3: TGTGCCAGCAGTGAATTAGGGACATCTACTTCCTACGAGCAGTACTTC.

This clone was seen more than once but under ten times. J is TRBJ1-2 and V is TRBV6-5; 7 positions match TRBD1. Trimming removed 0 bases from V and 6 bases from J; junction bases left unmatched: 4. The CDR3 sequence is 14 residues long. Looked up from germline, CDR1 is MNHEY and CDR2 is SVGAGI. The CDR3 region has the DNA TGTGCCAGCAGTTACTCCACAGGGGTTAATGGCTACACCTTC. It encodes CASSYSTGVNGYTF.

The chain is built from TRBV2 and TRBJ2-5; TRBD1 matches at 7 bases. The CDR3 extends over 16 amino acids. V lost 5 bases and J lost 2; bases outside the gene matches: 11. Germline CDR1 reads SNHLY; CDR2 reads FYNNEI. The CDR3 loop reads CASSIYLGGFQETQYF. The CDR3, as DNA: TGTGCCAGCAGTATATATCTAGGGGGCTTTCAAGAGACCCAGTACTTC. The whole variable domain, filled in from reference TRBV2 and TRBJ2-5, reads EPEVTQTPSHQVTQMGQEVILRCVPISNHLYFYWYRQILGQKVEFLVSFYNNEISEKSEIFDDQFSVERPDGSNFTLKIRSTKLEDSAMYFCASSIYLGGFQETQYFGPGTRLLVL.

This clone was seen only once. The chain combines TRBV11-2 with TRBJ1-1; D remains unclear. The length of the CDR3 is 13 residues. Trimming left V 4 bases short and J 6 bases short, with 12 bases between. Germline lookup yields CDR1 SGHAT and CDR2 FQNNGV. CDR3 DNA sequence: TGTGCCAGCAGCTCCCTTAAACGGGCTGAAGCTTTCTTT. Its translation is CASSSLKRAEAFF.

This chain links TRBV11-2 with TRBJ2-3, with TRBD1 matching over 8 bases. Germline V gives CDR1 SGHAT, CDR2 FQNNGV. This CDR3 is built from 16 residues. V trimming: 5 bases; J trimming: 4 bases; junction bases outside the gene matches: 11. CDR3 protein: CASSRTRQGSSDTQYF. The CDR3 nucleotides are TGTGCCAGCAGCCGCACCCGACAGGGGAGTTCAGATACGCAGTATTTT.

The chain is built from TRBV9 and TRBJ2-1, with D possibly being TRBD1 (6 bases). The CDR3 is 14 residues long. Germline values: CDR1 SGDLS, CDR2 YYNGEE. V shed 0 bases and J shed 4 bases, with 8 bases lying between them. CDR3 bases: TGTGCCAGCAGCGTAGAAGGACAGTACAATGAGCAGTTCTTC. Protein sequence: CASSVEGQYNEQFF.

This clone came up once. The rearrangement links TRBV19 to TRBJ2-2; TRBD2 might be the D (6 bases). Trimming pared 2 bases from V and 1 base from J, leaving 11 bases between. Germline CDR1 and CDR2: LNHDA and SQIVND (reference sequence). This CDR3 spans 16 amino acids. The CDR3 here is CASSIIRRGNTGELFF. DNA of the CDR3: TGTGCCAGTAGTATAATACGGCGGGGGAACACCGGGGAGCTGTTTTTT.

This sequence joins TRBV21-1 and TRBJ2-5; the table's D call of TRBD1 was not tested on the DNA. TRBV21-1 has pseudogene status. This CDR3 has 16 residues. The CDR3 nucleotides read TGTGCCAGCAGCAACCAGAGACAGGGAATAATAGAGACCCAGTACTTC. This sequence encodes CASSNQRQGIIETQYF.

The rearrangement links TRBV15 to TRBJ2-7, with 7 nucleotides matching TRBD2. After removal of 3 bases from V and 0 bases from J, the junction contained 14 bases not matched to a gene. CDR1 is LNHNV, CDR2 YYDKDF, per germline (reference sequence). The CDR3 covers 18 residues. CDR3 protein: CATSSTSSGALISYEQYF. The DNA for the CDR3 is TGTGCCACCAGCAGTACGTCAAGCGGGGCACTCATCTCCTACGAGCAGTACTTC.